One sample yielded the 5 T cell receptor beta chains listed below, sequenced in a study of T cell repertoires in cytomegalovirus infection. MiXCR was run by TCRdb on the reads, yielding one entry per CDR3 protein. The repertoire holds 150,000 to 160,000 distinct CDR3 sequences, roughly a quarter seen once, with 11% in the top ten. The sample was PBMCs. The receptors here all came from a human donor in good health (CMV status not recorded). Some clones in this sample may be carry-over from other donors' samples.

The chain is built from TRBV6-8 and TRBJ1-2; the match to TRBD1 covers 7 bases. The germline V gene encodes CDR1 MNHGY and CDR2 SAAAGT. V shed 2 bases and J 8 bases; nucleotides not matched to a gene: 2. The CDR3 runs to 12 residues. The CDR3 coding sequence is TGTGCCAGCAGTTACAGGGGGCAAGGCTACACCTTC. Protein sequence: CASSYRGQGYTF.

J is TRBJ1-2 and V is TRBV18; 8 nucleotides align to TRBD1. Germline lookup yields CDR1 KGHSH and CDR2 LQKENI. Losses at the gene ends were 1 base for V and 6 bases for J; bases not matched to a gene: 7. The CDR3 runs to 15 residues. The CDR3 protein is CASSPQEDRGHGYTF. The CDR3 nucleotides read TGTGCCAGCTCACCACAAGAAGACAGGGGCCATGGCTACACCTTC.

There are many counts of this clonotype. This rearrangement joins TRBV7-2 to TRBJ2-2; D gene ambiguous. Germline V gene data show CDR1 as SGHTA and CDR2 as FQGNSA. V gave up 4 bases and J gave up 1 base, with 10 bases separating them. CDR3 length: 15 residues. For the CDR3, the DNA is TGTGCCAGCAGCTCGCCTACAGAGAACACCGGGGAGCTGTTTTTT. This encodes CASSSPTENTGELFF.

The genes are TRBV20-1 and TRBJ2-2, with D perhaps being TRBD1 or TRBD2 (6 bases each). Germline-derived CDR1 and CDR2 are DFQATT and SNEGSKA (reference sequence). V was trimmed by 6 bases and J by 3 bases, leaving 23 bases between them. The CDR3 covers 17 residues. CDR3 sequence: CSAAGGSGAAYTGELFF. As DNA, the CDR3 is TGCAGTGCCGCGGGTGGTTCGGGGGCGGCGTACACCGGGGAGCTGTTTTTT.

This clonotype was observed a handful of times. The chain recombines TRBV11-2 with TRBJ2-1; weak D call: TRBD2 (7 bases). The CDR3 extends over 16 amino acids. V was pared by 0 bases and J by 9 bases, with 18 bases between. Germline CDR1 and CDR2: SGHAT and FQNNGV. The CDR3 sequence is CASSLDHKGGLGEQFF. CDR3 coding DNA: TGTGCCAGCAGCTTAGATCATAAGGGGGGGCTTGGTGAGCAGTTCTTC.